The TCR beta chain described here comes from a study of blood T cell repertoires in COVID-19. Looking at the study overall: Italy, Spain and the United States were the sources of the convalescent and acute COVID-19 samples. Sample material is recorded as cDNA or gDNA derived from T cells, B-cell-depleted T cells, or PBMCs.

The CDR3 extends over 14 amino acids. CDR1 is MNHEY, CDR2 SVGAGI, per germline. Trimming at V came to 6 bases and at J to 12 bases, leaving 11 bases not matched to a gene. In the authors' workflow: The authors estimated nucleated cell counts from reference gene primer amplification. Here immunoSEQ multiplex PCR was the method, and the copy in TCRdb shows in-frame clones only, minus some. D and trimming come from the DNA, and the V and J calls and clone size come from that table. The sample contains some 260,000 clones, 88% of which appear only once. Enrolment of Seattle patients took place during active infection, and they were followed longitudinally.

V usage is TRBV6-5 and J usage is TRBJ1-4; 9 bases are a match to TRBD1. The sequence came from a woman between 65 and 79 years old with COVID-19, enrolled during active disease. The sample comprised peripheral blood. The DNA of the CDR3 is TGTGCCAGCAGACCACCGGGACAGGGAATACAACTGTTTTTT. This sequence encodes CASRPPGQGIQLFF.